The 8 T cell receptor beta chains presented below share a single source sample, sequenced in a study of Tregs in tolerant kidney transplant recipients. TCRdb keeps only in-frame clones here, not all; method: immunoSEQ multiplex PCR. The sample contains tens of thousands of clones, nearly 98% of which appear only once. The sample consisted of CD4+ T cells from blood, taken before the transplant. The receptors were sampled from a human donor who received a combined kidney and bone marrow transplant.

This rearrangement joins TRBV21-1 to TRBJ2-7; TRBD1 is taken as the D call from the table, unchecked against the DNA. TRBV21-1 is labeled a pseudogene. The CDR3 is 17 amino acids. The CDR3 sequence is CASSKVFAGQGSYEQYF. In DNA, the CDR3 is TGTGCCAGCAGCAAAGTTTTTGCGGGACAGGGCTCCTACGAGCAGTACTTC.

This clone came up once. The chain combines TRBV9 with TRBJ2-1; 14 bases agree with TRBD2. The CDR3 totals 19 residues. Trimming at V came to 3 bases and at J to 7 bases, leaving 15 bases not matched to a gene. CDR1 SGDLS and CDR2 YYNGEE come from the germline V gene. The CDR3 DNA reads as TGTGCCAGCAGCGGTGCCCGGGGACTAGCGGGAGCATTTGGGAATGAGCAGTTCTTC. Amino acid sequence: CASSGARGLAGAFGNEQFF.

The rearrangement links TRBV18 to TRBJ2-7, with D unclear. Germline V gene lookup returns CDR1 KGHSH and CDR2 LQKENI. Trimming cost V 5 bases and J 0 bases, with 8 bases left between them. The CDR3 spans 13 residues. The CDR3 nucleotides read TGTGCCAGCTCAGCCACTAACTCCTACGAGCAGTACTTC. It translates to CASSATNSYEQYF.

The gene calls are TRBV7-2 and TRBJ2-2, with 7 bases aligning to TRBD1. The germline CDR1 and CDR2 sequences are SGHTA and FQGNSA. J lost 5 bases, V lost 5 bases, and 8 bases had no gene match. This CDR3 is 15 amino acids long. The DNA for the CDR3 is TGTGCCAGCAGCCGGAACAGGGGCAGGACCGGGGAGCTGTTTTTT. It encodes CASSRNRGRTGELFF.

V and J are TRBV11-3 and TRBJ2-3; D is possibly TRBD2 (5 bases). Trimming shortened V by 1 base and J by 5 bases, and 7 bases separated the two germline ends. Germline CDR1 SGHNT, CDR2 YENEEA. The CDR3 spans 13 residues. The CDR3 reads CASSLVAGDTQYF. The CDR3 DNA follows: TGTGCCAGCAGCTTAGTGGCGGGAGATACGCAGTATTTT.

V and J are TRBV6-1 and TRBJ1-1; 8 bases map to TRBD1. The junction had 13 bases not matched to a gene; V was cut back by 4 bases and J by 9 bases. This CDR3 has 15 amino acids. The germline V gene has CDR1 MNHNS and CDR2 SASEGT. This CDR3 reads CASSAPGGMALQAFF. CDR3 sequence (DNA): TGTGCCAGCAGTGCCCCAGGGGGCATGGCCCTCCAAGCTTTCTTT.

The genes are TRBV19 and TRBJ2-1; 14 nucleotides agree with TRBD2. Germline loops: CDR1 LNHDA, CDR2 SQIVND (reference sequence). The CDR3 contains 16 residues. Trimming at V came to 8 bases and at J to 9 bases, leaving 12 bases not matched to a gene. Here the CDR3 DNA reads TGTGCCAGTGGAACCGGGACTAGCGGGAGAGGTACTGAGCAGTTCTTC. This gives the protein CASGTGTSGRGTEQFF.

The chain uses TRBV18 and TRBJ2-7; 9 nucleotides line up with TRBD1. Germline V gives CDR1 KGHSH, CDR2 LQKENI. J gave up 3 bases and V 1 base, and 4 bases lay outside the gene matches. The CDR3 sequence is 15 residues long. The CDR3 reads CASSPRTGERYEQYF. DNA for the CDR3: TGTGCCAGCTCACCACGGACAGGGGAGCGCTACGAGCAGTACTTC.